This TCR beta chain was identified during a study of shared clonotypes between healthy human individuals. Findings of the study overall: All-four-donor shared clonotypes had higher generation probabilities than non-shared clonotypes did.

Concerning this clone: Its antigen is currently unknown.

TCRdb's copy holds only in-frame clones and misses some; the assay was immunoSEQ multiplex PCR. The table shows millions of clones, with approximately 95% occurring only once. Naive CD8 cells comprised CD45RO-negative, CCR7-positively selected cells, excluding terminally differentiated effector memory CD45RA+ cells. Sequencing used naive CD8+ T cells sorted from blood. The origin of this receptor is a man between 18 and 35 years old in good health.

The CDR3 nucleotides are TGTGCCACGAGACGGGAGTGGACAGATACGCAGTATTTT. As protein: CATRREWTDTQYF. This chain joins TRBV7-9 and TRBJ2-3; D is perhaps TRBD2 (6 bases). Germline CDR1 and CDR2: SEHNR and FQNEAQ (reference sequence). This CDR3 region has 13 residues. V was pared by 10 bases and J by 3 bases, with 14 bases between. Looking up the rest from reference TRBV7-9 and TRBJ2-3 gives the full variable domain: DTGVSQNPRHKITKRGQNVTFRCDPISEHNRLYWYRQTLGQGPEFLTYFQNEAQLEKSRLLSDRFSAERPKGSFSTLEIQRTEQGDSAMYLCATRREWTDTQYFGPGTRLTVL.